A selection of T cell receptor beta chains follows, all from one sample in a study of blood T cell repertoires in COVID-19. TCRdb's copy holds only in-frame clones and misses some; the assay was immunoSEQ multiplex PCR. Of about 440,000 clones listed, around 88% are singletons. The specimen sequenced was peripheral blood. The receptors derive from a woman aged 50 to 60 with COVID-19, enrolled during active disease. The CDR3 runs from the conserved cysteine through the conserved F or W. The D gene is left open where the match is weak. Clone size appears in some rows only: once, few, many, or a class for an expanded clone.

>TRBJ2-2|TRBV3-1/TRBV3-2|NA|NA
CASSSRGELFF
TGTGCCAGCAGCTCCCGTGGGGAGCTGTTTTTT
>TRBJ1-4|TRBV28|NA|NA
CASTPGGATNEKLFF
TGTGCCAGCACCCCCGGAGGGGCAACTAATGAAAAACTGTTTTTT
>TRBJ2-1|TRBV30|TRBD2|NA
CAWTSGGGEQFF
TGTGCCTGGACTAGCGGCGGGGGTGAGCAGTTCTTC
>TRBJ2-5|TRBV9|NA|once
CASSVEGGGAETQYF
TGTGCCAGCAGCGTTGAGGGAGGGGGGGCAGAGACCCAGTACTTC
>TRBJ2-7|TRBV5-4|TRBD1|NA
CASSFIDRGREQYF
TGTGCCAGCAGCTTTATCGACAGGGGAAGGGAGCAGTACTTC
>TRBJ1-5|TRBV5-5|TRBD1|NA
CASSLWDSEQPQHF
TGTGCCAGCAGCTTATGGGACAGTGAACAGCCCCAGCATTTT
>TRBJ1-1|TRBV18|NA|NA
CASSLLDSTEAFF
TGTGCCAGCTCACTACTTGACAGTACTGAAGCTTTCTTT
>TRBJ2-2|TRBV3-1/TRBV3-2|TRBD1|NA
CASSLADRSGELFF
TGTGCCAGCAGCCTCGCGGACAGGTCCGGGGAGCTGTTTTTT
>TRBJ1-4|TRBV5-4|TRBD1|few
CASSLRTGGREKLFF
TGTGCCAGCAGCTTGAGGACAGGGGGGCGTGAAAAACTGTTTTTT
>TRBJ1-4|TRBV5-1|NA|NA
CASSLVRGTEDEKLFF
TGCGCCAGCAGCTTGGTGAGGGGGACGGAGGATGAAAAACTGTTTTTT
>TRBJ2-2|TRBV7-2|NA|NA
CASSPLWAVNTGELFF
TGTGCCAGCAGCCCGCTCTGGGCAGTAAACACCGGGGAGCTGTTTTTT
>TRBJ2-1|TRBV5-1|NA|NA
CASSLAPLGGNEQFF
TGCGCCAGCAGCTTGGCCCCTCTTGGGGGGAATGAGCAGTTCTTC
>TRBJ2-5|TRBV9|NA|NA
CASSVTGTRGETQYF
TGTGCCAGCAGCGTAACAGGGACGCGAGGGGAGACCCAGTACTTC
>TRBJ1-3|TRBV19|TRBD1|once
CASSIGAGGVGNTIYF
TGTGCCAGTAGTATTGGTGCAGGGGGCGTTGGAAACACCATATATTTT
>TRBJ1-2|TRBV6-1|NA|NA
CASSEVQALRYGYTF
TGTGCCAGCAGTGAAGTACAGGCGTTACGTTACGGCTACACCTTC